This TCR beta chain was recovered during a study of CD8+ T cells in alopecia areata (dated by TCRdb to 2016 to 2019). General notes on the study: Treated patients were enrolled in an open-label pilot trial of oral tofacitinib at 5 to 10 mg twice daily for moderate-to-severe alopecia areata. On the human side, TCRbeta sequencing was run on scalp tissue and on sorted CD4+ and CD8+ peripheral blood T cells from healthy controls and from alopecia areata patients with either patchy or totalis/universalis disease. In both human patients and the C3H/HeJ mouse model, the study applied high-throughput TCRbeta sequencing to look at T cell clonal expansion in alopecia areata. Disease severity in treated patients was measured with the SALT score, which quantifies the percentage of affected scalp surface area. Scalp clonality was compared among normal scalp (n=4), patchy alopecia areata scalp (n=8), and alopecia totalis/universalis scalp (n=8). Biopsies were taken from tofacitinib-treated patients at baseline and again at 4 and 24 weeks into treatment, and several of those patients also had a later scalp biopsy. Tofacitinib was administered for 6 to 18 months, and 6 months of follow-up off drug were then conducted to assess delayed response and recurrence. RNA was obtained with the PAXgene miRNA kit for fixed scalp, the miRNeasy kit for PBMCs, and the RNeasy kit for mouse skin. TCRbeta CDR3 regions were amplified by immunoSEQ multiplex PCR with 35 Vbeta forward and 13 Jbeta reverse primers.

Based on the germline V gene, the CDR1 and CDR2 sequences are MGHDK and SYGVNS. The germline V end is reduced by 6 bases and the J end by 5 bases; junction bases left unmatched: 3. From the cysteine up to the phenylalanine, the CDR3 has a length of 12 residues. Here the CDR3 DNA is all that survives: 36 bases in frame from base 1. The library was obtained by the immunoSEQ multiplex PCR assay. RNA was extracted from all samples and reverse transcribed into cDNA, which served as template for TCR sequencing. SuperScript III was used to make first-strand cDNA, primed with a 2:1 mix of oligo-dT and random hexamers. A synthetic immune receptor repertoire was used to measure amplification bias, and any remaining bias was corrected computationally. In the paper's pipeline: Raw reads were preprocessed to remove errors, and CDR3 was defined by IMGT conventions from the conserved cysteine to phenylalanine. Clonality was calculated as 1 minus Shannon entropy normalized by log2 of the number of productive unique TCRs. CD4 or CD8 identity of scalp clones was inferred by cross-referencing scalp TCRbeta sequences with sorted blood CD4 and CD8 repertoires. Sourced from immuneACCESS, this table was stored by TCRdb with only in-frame sequences that have V and J called. A share of the clones is absent; for the studies checked, an unresolved V gene accounts for under half, and the remainder has no known explanation. V, J and clone size are those of that table, while D and trimming were read from the DNA. This sample lists 98,000 or so clones; 60% to 65% were detected once. Less than 20% of the sample is held by the ten biggest clonotypes.

Paper-wide results and their limitations: Shared TCR sequences between patients were less evident than in mice, which may be partly attributable to HLA diversity in the patient population. Resident alphabeta T cells in normal human skin are also sequenced, complicating scalp TCR repertoire analysis, unlike mouse skin dominated by gammadelta T cells. The treated cohort was small, with a single nonresponder, so links between baseline CD8+ expansion and response need larger studies. Scalp clonality and the number of expanded CD8+ clones among the top 100 scalp clones were significantly decreased by tofacitinib. Lesional scalp, especially in alopecia totalis/universalis, showed higher clonality and more expanded CD8+ clones than normal scalp, suggesting antigenic drive. Many expanded lesional clones were found to persist in scalp and blood during tofacitinib treatment, and relapse after treatment cessation may be partly explained by this persistence.

Remarks on this clone: Its cognate antigen has yet to be identified. It has no much larger one-base neighbor in the sample; base qualities were not kept.

The sample's time point, from its label and the paper: 4 weeks on oral tofacitinib. Sample treatment or condition, as interpreted from the label and publication: oral pan-JAK inhibitor, 5-10 mg twice daily. Peripheral blood and lesional scalp punch biopsies were obtained from patients with alopecia areata. After PBMCs were isolated by density centrifugation and stained for CD3, CD4 and CD8, a FACSAria was used to sort CD4+ and CD8+ T cells. Rearrangement joined TRBV25-1 to TRBJ2-5, with TRBD1 matching 7 junction bases. The material sequenced was CD8+ T cells sorted from blood, taken at week 4, from a patient treated with tofacitinib. The receptor was derived from a human donor with alopecia areata. DNA sequence: TGTGCCAGCAGGATCAGGGGGGAGACCCAGTACTTC. This is translated as CASRIRGETQYF. When the CDR3 is completed using the reference TRBV25-1 and TRBJ2-5 genes on either side, the full variable domain is EADIYQTPRYLVIGTGKKITLECSQTMGHDKMYWYQQDPGMELHLIHYSYGVNSTEKGDLSSESTVSRIRTEHFPLTLESARPSHTSQYLCASRIRGETQYFGPGTRLLVL.